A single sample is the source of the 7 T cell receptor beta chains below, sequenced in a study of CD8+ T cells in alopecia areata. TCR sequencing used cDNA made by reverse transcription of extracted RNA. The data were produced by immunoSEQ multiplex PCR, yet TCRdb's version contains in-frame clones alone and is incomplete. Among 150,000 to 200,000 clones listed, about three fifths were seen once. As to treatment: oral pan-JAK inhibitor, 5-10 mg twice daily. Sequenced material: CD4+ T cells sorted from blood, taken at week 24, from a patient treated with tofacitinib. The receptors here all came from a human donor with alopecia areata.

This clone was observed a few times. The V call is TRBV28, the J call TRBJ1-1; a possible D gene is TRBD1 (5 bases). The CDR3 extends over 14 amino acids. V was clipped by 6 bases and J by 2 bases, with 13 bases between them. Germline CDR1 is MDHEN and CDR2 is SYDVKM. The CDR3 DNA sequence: TGTGCCAGCAGCACAGGCGGATTAAACACTGAAGCTTTCTTT. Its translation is CASSTGGLNTEAFF.

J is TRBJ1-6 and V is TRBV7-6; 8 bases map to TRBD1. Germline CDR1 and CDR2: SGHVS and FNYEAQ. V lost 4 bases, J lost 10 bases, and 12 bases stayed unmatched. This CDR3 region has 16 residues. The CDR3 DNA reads TGTGCCAGCAGCTCCTCCGCAGGGGGCGAGGGATCACCCCTCCACTTT. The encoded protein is CASSSSAGGEGSPLHF.

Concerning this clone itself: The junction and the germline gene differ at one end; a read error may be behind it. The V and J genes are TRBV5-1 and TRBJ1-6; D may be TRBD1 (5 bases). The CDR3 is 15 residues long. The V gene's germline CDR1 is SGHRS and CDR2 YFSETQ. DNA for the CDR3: TGCGCCAGCAGCTTGGCTCCTGAGCGTGGTCAGGGCCTCTACTTT. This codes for CASSLAPERGQGLYF.

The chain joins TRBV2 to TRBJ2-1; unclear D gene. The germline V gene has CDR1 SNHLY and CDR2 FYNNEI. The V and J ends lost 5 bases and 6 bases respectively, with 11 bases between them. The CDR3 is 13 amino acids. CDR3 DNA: TGTGCCAGCAGTCCGGGTTACCCCAATGAGCAGTTCTTC. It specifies CASSPGYPNEQFF.

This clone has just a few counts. The CDR3 sequence: CASRDRDTDTQYF. Here the CDR3 DNA reads TGTGCCAGCCGGGACAGAGACACAGATACGCAGTATTTT. The chain links TRBV6-5 to TRBJ2-3; 7 positions agree with TRBD1. The CDR3 covers 13 residues. The junction had 4 bases not matched to a gene; V was cut back by 8 bases and J by 2 bases. CDR1 is MNHEY, CDR2 SVGAGI, per germline.

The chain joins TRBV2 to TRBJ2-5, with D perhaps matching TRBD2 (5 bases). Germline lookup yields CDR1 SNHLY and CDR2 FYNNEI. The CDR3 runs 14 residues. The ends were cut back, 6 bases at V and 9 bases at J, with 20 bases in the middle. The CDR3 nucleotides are TGTGCCAGCAGCCAAGGACCGGGATTAGGTGCCCAGTACTTC. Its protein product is CASSQGPGLGAQYF.

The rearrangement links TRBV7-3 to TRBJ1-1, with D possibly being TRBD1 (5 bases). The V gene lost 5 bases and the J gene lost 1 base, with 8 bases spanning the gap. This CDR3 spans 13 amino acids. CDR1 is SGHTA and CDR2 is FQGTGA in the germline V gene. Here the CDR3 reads CASSHGGNTEAFF. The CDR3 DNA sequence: TGTGCCAGCAGCCATGGGGGGAACACTGAAGCTTTCTTT.